These 13 T cell receptor beta chains share one sample of origin, sequenced in a study of human T cells and chemical hapten exposure. TCRdb analysed the RACE reads with MiXCR anew, one entry per CDR3 protein. The sample lists a few hundred thousand distinct CDR3 sequences; about 5.4% were seen once. Time point here: pre-sensitization, week 0. As for treatment: therapeutic diphenylcyclopropenone sensitization with weekly scalp DPC. The sequences come from whole blood, collected in connection with sensitization to the hapten diphenylcyclopropenone (DPC). The origin of the receptors is a young woman with alopecia areata. Some clones in this sample may be carry-over from other donors' samples.

The V and J genes are TRBV6-5 and TRBJ1-3; a possible D gene is TRBD1 (5 bases). The CDR3 is made up of 16 amino acids. CDR1 and CDR2 (germline): MNHEY, SVGAGI. The V end was cut by 2 bases, the J end by 0 bases, with 11 bases between. CDR3 DNA: TGTGCCAGCAGTTACGAGGCAGGGACCTCTGGAAACACCATATATTTT. Its translation is CASSYEAGTSGNTIYF.

The rearrangement joins TRBV10-3 to TRBJ1-1; 7 bases are shared with TRBD1. V lost 8 bases, J lost 3 bases, and 3 bases stayed unmatched. This CDR3 has 12 amino acids. Germline CDR1 ENHRY, CDR2 SYGVKD. The chain's CDR3 is CAIRDRDTEAFF. The DNA of the CDR3 is TGTGCCATCCGGGACAGAGACACTGAAGCTTTCTTT.

V gene TRBV20-1 combines with J gene TRBJ2-7; 10 nucleotides agree with TRBD2. The V gene's germline CDR1 is DFQATT and CDR2 SNEGSKA (reference sequence). The V segment lost 5 bases and the J segment 5 bases; nucleotides outside the gene matches: 12. The CDR3 length is 15 residues. DNA of the CDR3: TGCAGTGCTCCCCTGTTGGTCCTAGCGGGGGACGAGCAGTACTTC. This translates into CSAPLLVLAGDEQYF.

This clonotype was recorded at least ten times. This chain joins TRBV4-1 and TRBJ2-3, with D perhaps being TRBD1 or TRBD2 (5 bases each). Germline V gene data show CDR1 as MGHRA and CDR2 as YSYEKL. Trimming removed 0 bases from V and 2 bases from J, with 9 bases in between. The CDR3 spans 15 residues. The CDR3 protein is CASSQEKGPTDTQYF. The CDR3 nucleotides are TGCGCCAGCAGCCAAGAGAAGGGACCCACAGATACGCAGTATTTT.

This sequence joins TRBV19 and TRBJ2-6; TRBD1 aligns across 7 bases. The V gene's germline CDR1 is LNHDA and CDR2 SQIVND (reference sequence). V was clipped by 7 bases and J by 0 bases; unmatched bases: 6. CDR3 size: 16 residues. CDR3 bases: TGTGCCAGTAAGGGCCGGGACAGCTCTGGGGCCAACGTCCTGACTTTC. As protein: CASKGRDSSGANVLTF.

The genes are TRBV29-1 and TRBJ1-1; D is ambiguous. The V end lost 0 bases, the J end lost 7 bases, and 12 bases lay between the germline ends. Germline loops: CDR1 SQVTM, CDR2 ANQGSEA. CDR3 size: 13 residues. CDR3: CSVEDGQSSEAFF. In DNA, the CDR3 is TGCAGCGTTGAAGATGGCCAATCGAGTGAAGCTTTCTTT. The variable domain in full, with the rest retrieved from reference TRBV29-1 and TRBJ1-1, is SAVISQKPSRDICQRGTSLTIQCQVDSQVTMMFWYRQQPGQSLTLIATANQGSEATYESGFVIDKFPISRPNLTFSTLTVSNMSPEDSSIYLCSVEDGQSSEAFFGQGTRLTVV.

V and J are TRBV12-3 or TRBV12-4 and TRBJ1-2; tentatively, D is TRBD1 (6 bases). This CDR3 has 14 residues. V lost 10 bases and J lost 5, with 20 bases in between. The CDR3 here is CATTRGSESYGYTF. Written as DNA, the CDR3 is TGTGCCACTACAAGGGGGTCAGAGTCATATGGCTACACCTTC.

V is TRBV7-2 and J is TRBJ2-1; the D gene is possibly TRBD1 (6 bases). The CDR3 loop spans 13 amino acids. Germline CDR1 reads SGHTA; CDR2 reads FQGNSA. V was clipped by 5 bases and J by 6 bases, with 11 bases between them. CDR3 nucleotide sequence: TGTGCCAGCAGCCAGGGGACGACCAATGAGCAGTTCTTC. Its protein product is CASSQGTTNEQFF.

This clonotype was seen a handful of times. The genes are TRBV6-1 and TRBJ1-2, with 9 bases matching TRBD1. The germline CDR1 and CDR2 sequences are MNHNS and SASEGT. V lost 6 bases to trimming and J lost 2 bases; unmatched junction nucleotides: 7. The CDR3 extends over 15 amino acids. As DNA, the CDR3 is TGTGCCAGCAGCCCGGGACAGGGCAGAAACTATGGCTACACCTTC. This encodes CASSPGQGRNYGYTF.

This clonotype was observed at least ten times. V usage is TRBV10-3 and J usage is TRBJ1-2, with D perhaps matching TRBD1 (5 bases). CDR3 length equals 15 residues. The V gene lost 6 bases and the J gene lost 4 bases, with 18 bases spanning the gap. Germline assignment: CDR1 ENHRY and CDR2 SYGVKD. The CDR3 coding sequence is TGTGCCATCAGATCCGGGACGGAGGTACCCTATGGCTACACCTTC. Translated, it gives CAIRSGTEVPYGYTF.

The chain couples TRBV14 to TRBJ2-3; D gene uncertain. Trimming left V 1 base short and J 2 bases short, with 13 bases between. Germline CDR1 and CDR2: SGHDN and FVKESK. This CDR3 contains 16 residues. Written as DNA, the CDR3 is TGTGCCAGCAGCCAAGGTGTTTACCGACTCACAGATACGCAGTATTTT. Its protein is CASSQGVYRLTDTQYF.

The V call is TRBV27, the J call TRBJ2-7; D is ambiguous. Per the germline V gene, CDR1 is MNHEY and CDR2 is SMNVEV (reference sequence). Trimming removed 7 bases at V and 1 base at J, with 14 bases between. CDR3 size: 14 residues. CDR3 sequence (DNA): TGTGCCAGCACTAGGGAAGGGCTTTCCTACGAGCAGTACTTC. As protein: CASTREGLSYEQYF.

This clonotype has a count of ten or more. The V gene is TRBV6-2 or TRBV6-3, the J gene TRBJ1-5, with D unresolved. Trimming removed 2 bases from V and 3 bases from J, with 14 bases in between. This CDR3 comprises 16 residues. Per germline, CDR1 MNHEY and CDR2 SVGEGT. This chain's CDR3 is CASSYPRSHLNQPQHF. CDR3 DNA sequence: TGTGCCAGCAGTTACCCACGGTCCCACCTCAATCAGCCCCAGCATTTT.